The clone carrying this T cell receptor beta chain was seen repeatedly, ten times or more. What it binds is unknown. The sample originates from a study of CD8+CD57+ T cells in acquired aplastic anemia. Study at large: DNA recovered from sorted CD4+ and CD8+ cells had a mean of roughly 3 ug. Whole-study findings and limits: Comparison of patients with controls identified around 28 shared CD8+ CDR3 sequences. Controls did not differ significantly from patients in CD8+ Simpson's diversity.

Genomic DNA acted as the template from which TCR beta VDJ combination and CDR3 sequence profiling were carried out. In TCRdb, the reads were re-called with MiXCR into one record per CDR3 protein. Of 150,000 to 200,000 distinct CDR3 sequences in the sample, less than 60% were seen once. Deletions cut 5 bases from V and 2 bases from J, with 12 bases between. CDR3 length: 14 amino acids. Sequencing was done on patients that had shown CD8+CD57+ cell expansion by flow cytometry. Every patient presented with severe acquired aplastic anemia. The clonotype was recovered from a human donor with aplastic anemia. The chain uses TRBV12-3 or TRBV12-4 and TRBJ1-2; maybe TRBD1 (6 bases). The sample taken for sequencing was sorted CD4+, CD8+, or CD8+CD57+ T cells (not recorded which) from PBMCs. CDR3 nucleotides: TGTGCCAGCAGTCTGAGCCAGGGGAACTATGGCTACACCTTC. This sequence encodes CASSLSQGNYGYTF.